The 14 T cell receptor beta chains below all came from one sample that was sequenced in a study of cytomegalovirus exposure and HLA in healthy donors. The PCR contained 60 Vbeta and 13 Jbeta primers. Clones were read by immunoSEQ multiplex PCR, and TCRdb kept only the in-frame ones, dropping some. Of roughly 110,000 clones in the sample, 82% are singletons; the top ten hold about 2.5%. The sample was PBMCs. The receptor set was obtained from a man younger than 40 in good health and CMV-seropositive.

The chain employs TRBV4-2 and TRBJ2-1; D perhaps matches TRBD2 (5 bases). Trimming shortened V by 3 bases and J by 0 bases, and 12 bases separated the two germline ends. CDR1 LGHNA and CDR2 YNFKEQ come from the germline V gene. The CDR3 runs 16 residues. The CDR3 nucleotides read TGTGCCAGCAGCCATTTCGAGCGGAGCTCCTACAATGAGCAGTTCTTC. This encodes CASSHFERSSYNEQFF.

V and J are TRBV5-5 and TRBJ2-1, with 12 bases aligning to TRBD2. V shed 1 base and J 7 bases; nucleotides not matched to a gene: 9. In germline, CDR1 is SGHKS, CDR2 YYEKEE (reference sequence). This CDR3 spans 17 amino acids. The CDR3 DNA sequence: TGTGCCAGCAGCTTGCGACTAGCGGGGGAGACCCCAAATGAGCAGTTCTTC. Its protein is CASSLRLAGETPNEQFF.

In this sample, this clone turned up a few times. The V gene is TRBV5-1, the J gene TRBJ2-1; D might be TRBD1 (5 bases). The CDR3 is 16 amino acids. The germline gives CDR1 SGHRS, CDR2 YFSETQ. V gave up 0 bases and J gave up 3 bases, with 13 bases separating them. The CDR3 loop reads CASSLVTGVSYNEQFF. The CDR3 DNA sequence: TGCGCCAGCAGCTTGGTTACAGGTGTAAGCTACAATGAGCAGTTCTTC.

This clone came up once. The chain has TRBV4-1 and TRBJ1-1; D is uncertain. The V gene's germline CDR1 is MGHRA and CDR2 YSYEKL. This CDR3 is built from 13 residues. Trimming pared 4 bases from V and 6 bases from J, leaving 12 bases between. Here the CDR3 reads CASSPPGWAEAFF. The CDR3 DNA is TGCGCCAGCAGCCCGCCGGGGTGGGCTGAAGCTTTCTTT.

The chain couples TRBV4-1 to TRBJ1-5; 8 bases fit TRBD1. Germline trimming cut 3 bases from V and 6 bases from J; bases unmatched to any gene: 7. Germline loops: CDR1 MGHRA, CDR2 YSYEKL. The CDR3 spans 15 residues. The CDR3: CASSQNQGAAQPQHF. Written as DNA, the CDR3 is TGCGCCAGCAGCCAGAACCAGGGGGCGGCTCAGCCCCAGCATTTT.

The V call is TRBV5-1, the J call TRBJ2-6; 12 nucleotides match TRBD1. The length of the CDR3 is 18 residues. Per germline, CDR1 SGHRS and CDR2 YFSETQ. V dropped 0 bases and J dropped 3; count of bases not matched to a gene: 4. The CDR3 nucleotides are TGCGCCAGCAGCTTGGTTGGGACAGGGGGCTTTGGGGCCAACGTCCTGACTTTC. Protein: CASSLVGTGGFGANVLTF.

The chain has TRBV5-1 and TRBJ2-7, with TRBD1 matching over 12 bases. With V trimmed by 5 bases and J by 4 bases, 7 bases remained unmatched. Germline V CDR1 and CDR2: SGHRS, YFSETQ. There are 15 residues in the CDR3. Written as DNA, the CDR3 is TGCGCCAGCAGTGAGGGGACAGGGGGCAGGTACGAGCAGTACTTC. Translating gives CASSEGTGGRYEQYF.

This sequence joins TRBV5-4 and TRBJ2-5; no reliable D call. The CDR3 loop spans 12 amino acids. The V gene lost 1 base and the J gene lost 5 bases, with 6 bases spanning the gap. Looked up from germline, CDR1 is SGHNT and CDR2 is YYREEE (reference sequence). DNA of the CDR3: TGTGCCAGCAGCTTGCAGTCCGAGACCCAGTACTTC. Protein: CASSLQSETQYF. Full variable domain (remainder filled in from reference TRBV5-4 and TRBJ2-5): ETGVTQSPTHLIKTRGQQVTLRCSSQSGHNTVSWYQQALGQGPQFIFQYYREEENGRGNFPPRFSGLQFPNYSSELNVNALELDDSALYLCASSLQSETQYFGPGTRLLVL.

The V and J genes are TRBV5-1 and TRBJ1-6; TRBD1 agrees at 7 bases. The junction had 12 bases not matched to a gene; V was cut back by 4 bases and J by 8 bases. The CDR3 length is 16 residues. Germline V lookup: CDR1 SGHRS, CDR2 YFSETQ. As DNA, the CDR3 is TGCGCCAGCAGCGCCCGACAGGGCGGGGTAGATTCACCCCTCCACTTT. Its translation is CASSARQGGVDSPLHF.

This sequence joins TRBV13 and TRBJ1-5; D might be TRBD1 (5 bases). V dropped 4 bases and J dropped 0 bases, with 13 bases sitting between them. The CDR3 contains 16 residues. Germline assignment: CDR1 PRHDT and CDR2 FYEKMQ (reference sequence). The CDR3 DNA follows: TGTGCCAGCAGCTCCCGGTCGCAGGGTAGCAATCAGCCCCAGCATTTT. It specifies CASSSRSQGSNQPQHF.

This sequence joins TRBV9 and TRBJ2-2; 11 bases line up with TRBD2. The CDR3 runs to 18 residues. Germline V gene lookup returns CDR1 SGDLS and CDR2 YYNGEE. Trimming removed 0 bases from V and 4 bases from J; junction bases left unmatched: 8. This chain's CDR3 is CASSVVGSGGAFTGELFF. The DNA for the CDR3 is TGTGCCAGCAGCGTAGTGGGTAGCGGGGGGGCTTTCACCGGGGAGCTGTTTTTT.

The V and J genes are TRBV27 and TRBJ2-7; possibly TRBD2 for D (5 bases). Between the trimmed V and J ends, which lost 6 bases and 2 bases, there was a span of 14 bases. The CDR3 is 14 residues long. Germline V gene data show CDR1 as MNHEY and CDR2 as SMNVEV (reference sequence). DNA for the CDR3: TGTGCCAGCAGCGGGCTAGCTAAGACCTACGAGCAGTACTTC. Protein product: CASSGLAKTYEQYF.

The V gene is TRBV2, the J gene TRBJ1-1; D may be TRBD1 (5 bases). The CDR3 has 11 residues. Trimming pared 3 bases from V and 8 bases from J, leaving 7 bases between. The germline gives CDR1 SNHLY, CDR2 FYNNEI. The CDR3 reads CASSEGGEAFF. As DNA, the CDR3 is TGTGCCAGCAGTGAGGGGGGAGAAGCTTTCTTT.

CDR3 in DNA: TGCAGCGTTGACAGGGGGCCCTCTCACGAGCAGTACTTC. Residues: CSVDRGPSHEQYF. The rearrangement links TRBV29-1 to TRBJ2-7; 8 bases are a match to TRBD1. CDR3 size: 13 residues. The germline V gene has CDR1 SQVTM and CDR2 ANQGSEA. V lost 3 bases and J lost 5; bases outside the gene matches: 6.